These T cell receptor beta chains were read from a single sample in a study of regulatory T cells in long-lasting Graves disease. TCRdb independently ran MiXCR on the multiplex PCR reads; one entry per CDR3 protein. The sample records a few hundred thousand distinct CDR3 sequences, roughly 24% being singletons. Sequenced here: peripheral blood mononuclear cells (PBMCs), sampled when the disease was refractory, from a patient treated with antithyroid drugs. The receptors were gathered from a woman in her 40s with Graves disease. Each CDR3 is given with its conserved first and last residue. The D gene is left open where the match is weak. Only some rows state a clone size, as once, few, many or a class for expanded clones.

D	V	length	size	J	CDR3	DNA
.	TRBV2	17	.	TRBJ2-1	CASSYFARWDTIDEQFF	TGTGCCAGCAGTTACTTTGCGCGGTGGGACACAATTGATGAGCAGTTCTTC
.	TRBV28	12	many	TRBJ2-7	CASSSPPLEQYF	TGTGCCAGCAGTTCCCCCCCTCTCGAGCAGTACTTC
.	TRBV2	20	many	TRBJ2-6	CASSEEELGSRPSGANVLTF	TGTGCCAGCAGTGAAGAGGAGTTGGGTTCGCGTCCCTCTGGGGCCAACGTCCTGACTTTC
TRBD2	TRBV20-1	14	few	TRBJ2-7	CSARGSGVSYEQYF	TGCAGTGCTAGAGGTAGCGGGGTTTCCTACGAGCAGTACTTC
TRBD2	TRBV28	15	many	TRBJ2-4	CASSPGTTGKNIQYF	TGTGCCAGCAGTCCGGGGACTACCGGCAAAAACATTCAGTACTTC
TRBD2	TRBV15	14	many	TRBJ2-7	CATSRDYSTYEQYF	TGTGCCACCAGCCGGGACTACTCAACCTACGAGCAGTACTTC
.	TRBV5-4	17	.	TRBJ2-5	CASSLVGQSTERETQYF	TGTGCCAGCAGCTTGGTGGGGCAGTCCACCGAAAGGGAGACTCAGTACTTC
.	TRBV6-1	14	many	TRBJ1-5	CASSILSYNQPQHF	TGTGCCAGCTCCATACTGAGCTATAATCAGCCCCAGCATTTT
.	TRBV29-1	16	.	TRBJ2-2	CSVGLDPTLDTGELFF	TGCAGCGTTGGACTAGATCCCACGTTAGACACCGGGGAGCTGTTTTTT
.	TRBV6-1	13	many	TRBJ1-5	CASSPSLFQPQHF	TGTGCCAGCAGTCCCTCGCTATTTCAGCCCCAGCATTTT
TRBD1	TRBV28	14	many	TRBJ2-4	CASSLDRGRNIQYF	TGTGCCAGCAGCCTGGACAGGGGGCGGAACATTCAGTACTTC
.	TRBV7-9	12	many	TRBJ2-5	CASSLVKETQYF	TGTGCCAGCAGCTTAGTTAAGGAGACCCAGTACTTC
.	TRBV28	13	many	TRBJ2-5	CAIGGGVGETQYF	TGTGCCATCGGAGGGGGAGTGGGAGAGACCCAGTACTTC
.	TRBV2	11	many	TRBJ2-7	CASKTSYEQYF	TGTGCCAGCAAGACCAGCTACGAGCAGTACTTC
.	TRBV11-2	14	many	TRBJ2-7	CASNSRPGAYEQYF	TGTGCCAGCAACTCACGACCGGGTGCCTACGAGCAGTACTTC
TRBD1	TRBV27	18	.	TRBJ2-7	CASTSPGTGILGFGEQYF	TGTGCCAGCACTTCTCCCGGGACAGGTATCTTGGGTTTCGGCGAGCAGTACTTC
TRBD2	TRBV20-1	13	.	TRBJ2-7	CSASSGRPYEQYF	TGCAGTGCTAGTAGCGGGAGGCCCTACGAGCAGTACTTC
.	TRBV20-1	13	few	TRBJ2-2	CSARMVLWGELFF	TGCAGTGCTAGAATGGTGTTGTGGGGGGAGCTGTTTTTT
.	TRBV12-3/TRBV12-4	15	many	TRBJ2-7	CASRPGTPPIYEQYF	TGTGCCAGCAGGCCAGGGACACCTCCTATCTACGAGCAGTACTTC
.	TRBV28	16	many	TRBJ1-4	CASSLIFPEFNEKLFF	TGTGCCAGCAGTTTAATCTTTCCAGAGTTTAATGAAAAACTGTTTTTT
.	TRBV7-6	16	.	TRBJ1-5	CASSLVPGAPAQPQHF	TGTGCCAGCAGCTTAGTTCCGGGGGCGCCGGCTCAGCCCCAGCATTTT
TRBD2	TRBV20-1	14	few	TRBJ2-2	CSAVTAGATGELFF	TGCAGTGCGGTCACAGCGGGAGCTACCGGGGAGCTGTTTTTT
TRBD1	TRBV30	15	.	TRBJ2-7	CAWARQGMISYEQYF	TGTGCCTGGGCGAGACAGGGAATGATCTCCTACGAGCAGTACTTC
TRBD1	TRBV10-2	15	.	TRBJ2-7	CASSDAGTGSYEQYF	TGCGCCAGCAGTGACGCCGGGACAGGGTCGTACGAGCAGTACTTC
.	TRBV18	13	few	TRBJ2-5	CASARSLQETQYF	TGTGCCAGCGCCCGGAGTCTCCAAGAGACCCAGTACTTC
.	TRBV5-1	13	.	TRBJ1-1	CASRLQSNTEAFF	TGCGCCAGCAGATTACAGTCCAACACTGAAGCTTTCTTT
.	TRBV28	14	few	TRBJ2-7	CASSHGQKHYEQYF	TGTGCCAGCAGTCACGGACAGAAACACTACGAGCAGTACTTC
TRBD2	TRBV20-1	14	many	TRBJ2-7	CSAVFAGGSYEQYF	TGCAGTGCAGTTTTCGCGGGAGGATCCTACGAGCAGTACTTC
.	TRBV28	16	many	TRBJ1-4	CASSLWGEGRNEKLFF	TGTGCCAGCAGCCTATGGGGAGAGGGGAGAAATGAAAAACTGTTTTTT
TRBD1	TRBV28	14	.	TRBJ2-4	CASSRQGGIYIQYF	TGTGCCAGCAGTCGACAGGGGGGGATATACATTCAGTACTTC
TRBD2	TRBV6-1	16	many	TRBJ2-5	CASSEVMTSGKETQYF	TGTGCCAGCAGTGAAGTCATGACTAGCGGGAAAGAGACCCAGTACTTC
TRBD1	TRBV5-1	13	.	TRBJ2-7	CASSGGQVGEQYF	TGCGCCAGCAGCGGGGGACAGGTAGGGGAGCAGTACTTC
TRBD2	TRBV28	16	few	TRBJ2-1	CASNKGLAGVVNEQFF	TGTGCCAGCAATAAGGGACTAGCGGGAGTTGTAAATGAGCAGTTCTTC
.	TRBV6-1	15	many	TRBJ2-5	CASIPSSGYWETQYF	TGTGCCAGCATACCTTCCAGCGGGTACTGGGAGACCCAGTACTTC
.	TRBV11-2	15	.	TRBJ2-7	CASSFSPGSSYEQYF	TGTGCCAGCAGCTTCTCACCCGGGAGCTCCTACGAGCAGTACTTC
TRBD2	TRBV12-3/TRBV12-4	15	many	TRBJ2-3	CASSGLAGVTDTQYF	TGTGCCAGCAGTGGACTAGCGGGAGTAACAGATACGCAGTATTTT
TRBD2	TRBV24-1	13	many	TRBJ2-5	CATSVGGQETQYF	TGTGCCACCAGTGTGGGAGGGCAAGAGACCCAGTACTTC
.	TRBV6-5	14	few	TRBJ1-1	CASSYNWANTEAFF	TGTGCCAGCAGTTACAACTGGGCGAACACTGAAGCTTTCTTT
TRBD1	TRBV7-2	19	.	TRBJ1-4	CASSLEGPGQAVTNEKLFF	TGTGCCAGCAGCTTAGAAGGCCCGGGACAGGCGGTGACTAATGAAAAACTGTTTTTT
TRBD1	TRBV29-1	14	many	TRBJ2-7	CSAEGDSSTYEQYF	TGCAGCGCCGAGGGGGACAGCAGTACCTACGAGCAGTACTTC
.	TRBV2	15	many	TRBJ1-6	CASRGGPPYYSPLHF	TGTGCCAGCAGGGGAGGTCCCCCGTACTATTCACCCCTCCACTTT
.	TRBV12-3/TRBV12-4	16	many	TRBJ1-5	CASSYSGTMGNQPQHF	TGTGCCAGCAGCTACTCCGGGACAATGGGCAATCAGCCCCAGCATTTT
.	TRBV3-1	15	.	TRBJ2-5	CASSRIWGREETQYF	TGTGCCAGCAGCCGAATATGGGGGCGGGAAGAGACCCAGTACTTC
.	TRBV28	16	many	TRBJ2-7	CASTSSAARGLYEQYF	TGTGCCAGCACCTCCTCCGCGGCGAGGGGCCTCTACGAGCAGTACTTC
.	TRBV9	15	.	TRBJ2-7	CASSVGGSGLYEQYF	TGTGCCAGCAGCGTAGGTGGAAGCGGCCTATACGAGCAGTACTTC
TRBD1	TRBV13	16	.	TRBJ1-1	CASSSVGQGFGTEAFF	TGTGCCAGCAGTTCCGTCGGACAGGGGTTCGGCACTGAAGCTTTCTTT
TRBD2	TRBV11-2	16	.	TRBJ2-7	CASSPLSGIGSYEQYF	TGTGCCAGCAGCCCCCTTAGCGGGATCGGATCCTACGAGCAGTACTTC
TRBD1	TRBV7-9	16	.	TRBJ2-2	CASSPDRGPSTGELFF	TGTGCCAGCAGCCCCGACAGGGGGCCGAGCACCGGGGAGCTGTTTTTT
.	TRBV12-3/TRBV12-4	11	many	TRBJ2-7	CASTRGYGQYF	TGTGCCAGCACCCGGGGGTACGGGCAGTACTTC